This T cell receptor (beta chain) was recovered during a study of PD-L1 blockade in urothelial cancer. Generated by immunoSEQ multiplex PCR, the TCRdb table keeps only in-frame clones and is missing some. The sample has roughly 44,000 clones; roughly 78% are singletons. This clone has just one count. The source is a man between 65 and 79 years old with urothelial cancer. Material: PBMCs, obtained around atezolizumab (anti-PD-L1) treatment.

CDR3 sequence (DNA): TGTGCCAGCAGCTTTTCCTCCGGGACAGGGTATCGGACTGAAGCTTTCTTT. Amino acids: CASSFSSGTGYRTEAFF. This rearrangement joins TRBV5-5 to TRBJ1-1, with 9 positions matching TRBD1. The germline V gene has CDR1 SGHKS and CDR2 YYEKEE (reference sequence). V lost 2 bases and J lost 5; bases outside the gene matches: 13. The CDR3 runs to 17 residues.